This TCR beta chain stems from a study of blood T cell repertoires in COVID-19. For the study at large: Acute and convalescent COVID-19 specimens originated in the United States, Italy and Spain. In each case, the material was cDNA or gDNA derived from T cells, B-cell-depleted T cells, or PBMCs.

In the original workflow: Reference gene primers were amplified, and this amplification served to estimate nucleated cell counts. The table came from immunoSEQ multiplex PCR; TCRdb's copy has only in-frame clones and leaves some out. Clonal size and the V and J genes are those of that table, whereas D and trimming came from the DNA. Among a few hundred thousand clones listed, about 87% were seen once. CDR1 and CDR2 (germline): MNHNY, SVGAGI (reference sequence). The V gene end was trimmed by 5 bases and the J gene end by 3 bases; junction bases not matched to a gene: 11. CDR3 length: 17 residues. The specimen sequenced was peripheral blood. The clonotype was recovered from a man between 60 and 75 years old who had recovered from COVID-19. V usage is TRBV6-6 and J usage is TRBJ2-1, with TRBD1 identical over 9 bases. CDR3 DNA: TGTGCCAGCAGTCAACTGGGACAGGGAAATTTCTACAATGAGCAGTTCTTC. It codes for CASSQLGQGNFYNEQFF.